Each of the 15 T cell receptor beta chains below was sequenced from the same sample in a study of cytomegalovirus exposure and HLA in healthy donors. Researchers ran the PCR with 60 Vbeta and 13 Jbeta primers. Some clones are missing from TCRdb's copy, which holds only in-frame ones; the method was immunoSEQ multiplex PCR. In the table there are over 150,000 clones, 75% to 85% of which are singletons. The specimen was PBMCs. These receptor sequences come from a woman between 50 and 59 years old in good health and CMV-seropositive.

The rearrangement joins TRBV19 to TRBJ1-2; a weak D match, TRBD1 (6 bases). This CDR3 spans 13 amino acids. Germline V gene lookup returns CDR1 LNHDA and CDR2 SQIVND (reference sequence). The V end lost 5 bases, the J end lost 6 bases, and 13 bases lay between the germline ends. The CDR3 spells CASSFRPGDGYTF. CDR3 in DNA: TGTGCCAGTAGTTTCCGCCCAGGGGATGGCTACACCTTC.

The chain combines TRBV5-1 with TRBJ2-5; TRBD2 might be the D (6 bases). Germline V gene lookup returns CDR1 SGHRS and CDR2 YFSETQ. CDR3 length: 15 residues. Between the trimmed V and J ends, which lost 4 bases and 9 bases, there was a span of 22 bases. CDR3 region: CASSPGGTVLVAQYF. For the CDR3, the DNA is TGCGCCAGCAGCCCCGGCGGGACCGTACTAGTAGCCCAGTACTTC.

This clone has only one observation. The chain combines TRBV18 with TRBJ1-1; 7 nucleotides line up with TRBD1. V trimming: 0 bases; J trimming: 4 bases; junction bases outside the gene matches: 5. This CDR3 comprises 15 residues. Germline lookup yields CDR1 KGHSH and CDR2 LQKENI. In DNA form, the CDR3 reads TGTGCCAGCTCACCACCGAATGCAGGGGGCACTGAAGCTTTCTTT. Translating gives CASSPPNAGGTEAFF.

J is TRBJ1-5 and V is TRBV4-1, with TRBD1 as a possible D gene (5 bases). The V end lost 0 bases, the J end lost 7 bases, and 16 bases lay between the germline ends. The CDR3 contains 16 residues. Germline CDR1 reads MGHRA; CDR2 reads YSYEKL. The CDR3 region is CASSQDWGGLEQPQHF. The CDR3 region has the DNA TGCGCCAGCAGCCAAGATTGGGGGGGTCTAGAGCAGCCCCAGCATTTT.

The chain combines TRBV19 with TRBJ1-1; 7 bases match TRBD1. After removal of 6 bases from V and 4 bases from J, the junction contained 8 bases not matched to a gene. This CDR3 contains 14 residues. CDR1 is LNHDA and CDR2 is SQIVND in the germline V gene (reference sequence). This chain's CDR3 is CASRVGTDPTEAFF. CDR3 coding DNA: TGTGCCAGTAGGGTGGGGACAGACCCCACTGAAGCTTTCTTT.

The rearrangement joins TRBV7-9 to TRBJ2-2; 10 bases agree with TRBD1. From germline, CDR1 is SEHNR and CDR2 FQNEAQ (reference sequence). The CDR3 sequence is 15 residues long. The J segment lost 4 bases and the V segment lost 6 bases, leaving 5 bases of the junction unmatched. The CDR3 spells CASRGQGGATGELFF. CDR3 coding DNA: TGTGCCAGCAGAGGACAGGGGGGGGCCACCGGGGAGCTGTTTTTT.

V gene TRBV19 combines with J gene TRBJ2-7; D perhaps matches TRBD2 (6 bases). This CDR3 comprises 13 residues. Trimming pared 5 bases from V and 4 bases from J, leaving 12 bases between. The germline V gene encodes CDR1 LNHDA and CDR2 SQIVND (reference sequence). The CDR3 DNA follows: TGTGCCAGTAGTCTCCGACGGGGGTACGAGCAGTACTTC. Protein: CASSLRRGYEQYF.

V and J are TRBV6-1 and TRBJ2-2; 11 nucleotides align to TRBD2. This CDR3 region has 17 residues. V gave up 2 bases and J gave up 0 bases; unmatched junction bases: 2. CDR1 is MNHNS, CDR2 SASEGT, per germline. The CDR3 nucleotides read TGTGCCAGCAGTGAACCGGGACTAGCGGCGAACACCGGGGAGCTGTTTTTT. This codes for CASSEPGLAANTGELFF.

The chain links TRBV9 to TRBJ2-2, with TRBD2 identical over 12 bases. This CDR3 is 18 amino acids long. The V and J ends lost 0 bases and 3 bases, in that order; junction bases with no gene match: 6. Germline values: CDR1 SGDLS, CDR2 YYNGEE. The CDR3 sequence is CASSVAERLAGDTGELFF. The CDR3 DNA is TGTGCCAGCAGCGTAGCGGAACGACTAGCGGGGGACACCGGGGAGCTGTTTTTT.

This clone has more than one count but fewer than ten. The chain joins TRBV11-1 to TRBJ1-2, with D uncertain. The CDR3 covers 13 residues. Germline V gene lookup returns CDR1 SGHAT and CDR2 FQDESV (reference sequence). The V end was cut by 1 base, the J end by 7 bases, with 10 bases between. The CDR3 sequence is CASSLGQAGGYTF. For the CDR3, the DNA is TGTGCCAGCAGCTTAGGTCAGGCCGGTGGCTACACCTTC. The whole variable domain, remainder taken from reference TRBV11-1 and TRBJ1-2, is EAEVAQSPRYKITEKSQAVAFWCDPISGHATLYWYRQILGQGPELLVQFQDESVVDDSQLPKDRFSAERLKGVDSTLKIQPAELGDSAMYLCASSLGQAGGYTFGSGTRLTVV.

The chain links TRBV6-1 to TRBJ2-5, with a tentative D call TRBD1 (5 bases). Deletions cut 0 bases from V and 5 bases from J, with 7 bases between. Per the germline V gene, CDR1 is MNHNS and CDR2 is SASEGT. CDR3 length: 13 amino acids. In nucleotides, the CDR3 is TGTGCCAGCAGTGAAGCAGGGGTCGAGACCCAGTACTTC. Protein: CASSEAGVETQYF.

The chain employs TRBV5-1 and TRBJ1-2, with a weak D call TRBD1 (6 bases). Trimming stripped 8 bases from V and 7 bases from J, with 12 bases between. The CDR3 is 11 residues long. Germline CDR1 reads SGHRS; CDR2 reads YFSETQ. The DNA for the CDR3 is TGCGCCAGTCAGGGGATCGGTGGCTACACCTTC. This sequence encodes CASQGIGGYTF.

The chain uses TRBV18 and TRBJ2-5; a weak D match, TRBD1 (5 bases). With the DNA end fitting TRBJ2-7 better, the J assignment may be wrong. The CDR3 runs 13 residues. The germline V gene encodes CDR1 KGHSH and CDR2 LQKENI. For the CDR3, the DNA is TGTGCCAGCTCACCTCGGACAAACGACGAGCAGTACTTC. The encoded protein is CASSPRTNDEQYF.

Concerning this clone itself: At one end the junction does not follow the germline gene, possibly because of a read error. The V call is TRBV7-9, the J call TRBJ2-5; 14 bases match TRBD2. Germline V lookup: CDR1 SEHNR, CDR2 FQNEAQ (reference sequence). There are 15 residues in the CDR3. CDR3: CSSSRLAGGEETQYF. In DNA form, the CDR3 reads TGTTCCAGCAGCCGACTAGCGGGGGGGGAAGAGACCCAGTACTTC.

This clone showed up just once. The CDR3 region is CASSQGWRDTQYF. CDR3 sequence (DNA): TGTGCCAGCAGCCAGGGGTGGAGGGATACGCAGTATTTT. This chain uses TRBV5-6 with TRBJ2-3; D may be TRBD1 (6 bases). V was clipped by 4 bases and J by 6 bases, with 12 bases between them. The CDR3 extends over 13 amino acids. Germline V gene data show CDR1 as SGHDT and CDR2 as YYEEEE. Full variable domain (remainder filled in from reference TRBV5-6 and TRBJ2-3): DAGVTQSPTHLIKTRGQQVTLRCSPKSGHDTVSWYQQALGQGPQFIFQYYEEEERQRGNFPDRFSGHQFPNYSSELNVNALLLGDSALYLCASSQGWRDTQYFGPGTRLTVL.